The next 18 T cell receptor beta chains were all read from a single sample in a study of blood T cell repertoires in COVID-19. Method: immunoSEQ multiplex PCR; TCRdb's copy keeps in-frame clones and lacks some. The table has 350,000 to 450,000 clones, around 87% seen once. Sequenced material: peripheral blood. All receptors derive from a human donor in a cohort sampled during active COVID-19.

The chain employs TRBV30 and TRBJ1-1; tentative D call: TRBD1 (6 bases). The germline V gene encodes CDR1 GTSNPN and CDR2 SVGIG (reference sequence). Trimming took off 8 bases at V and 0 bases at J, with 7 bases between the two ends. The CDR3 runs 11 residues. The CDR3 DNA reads TGTGCCCACAGGGTGAACACTGAAGCTTTCTTT. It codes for CAHRVNTEAFF.

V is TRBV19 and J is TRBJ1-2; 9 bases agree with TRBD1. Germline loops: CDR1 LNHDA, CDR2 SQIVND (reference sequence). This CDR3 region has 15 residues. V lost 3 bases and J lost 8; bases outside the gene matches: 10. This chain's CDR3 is CASSMDHRGRRGYTF. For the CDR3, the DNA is TGTGCCAGTAGTATGGACCACAGGGGGCGCAGAGGCTACACCTTC.

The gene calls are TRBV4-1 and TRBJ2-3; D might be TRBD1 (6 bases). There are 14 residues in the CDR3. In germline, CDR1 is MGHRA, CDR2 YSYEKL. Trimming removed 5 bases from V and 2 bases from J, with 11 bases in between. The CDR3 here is CASSYRELTDTQYF. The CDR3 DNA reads TGCGCCAGCAGCTACAGGGAACTCACAGATACGCAGTATTTT.

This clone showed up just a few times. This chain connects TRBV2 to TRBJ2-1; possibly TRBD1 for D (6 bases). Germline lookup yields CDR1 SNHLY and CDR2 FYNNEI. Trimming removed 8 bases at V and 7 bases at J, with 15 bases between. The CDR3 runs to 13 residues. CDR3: CASGTGFGNEQFF. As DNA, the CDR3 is TGTGCCAGCGGAACAGGGTTTGGTAATGAGCAGTTCTTC.

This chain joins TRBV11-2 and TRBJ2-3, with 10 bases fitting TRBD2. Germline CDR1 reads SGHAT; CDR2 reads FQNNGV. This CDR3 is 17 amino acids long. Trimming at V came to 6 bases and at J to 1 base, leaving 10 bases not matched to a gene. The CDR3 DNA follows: TGTGCCAGCAGGGCCCGCACCGGGACTAGCGGCACAGATACGCAGTATTTT. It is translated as CASRARTGTSGTDTQYF.

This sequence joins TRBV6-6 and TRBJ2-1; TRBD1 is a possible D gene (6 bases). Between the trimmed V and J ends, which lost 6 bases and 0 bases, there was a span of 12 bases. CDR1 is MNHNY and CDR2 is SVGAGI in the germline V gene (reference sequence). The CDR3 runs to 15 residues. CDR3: CASSNRESSYNEQFF. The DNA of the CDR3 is TGTGCCAGCAGCAACAGGGAGAGCTCCTACAATGAGCAGTTCTTC.

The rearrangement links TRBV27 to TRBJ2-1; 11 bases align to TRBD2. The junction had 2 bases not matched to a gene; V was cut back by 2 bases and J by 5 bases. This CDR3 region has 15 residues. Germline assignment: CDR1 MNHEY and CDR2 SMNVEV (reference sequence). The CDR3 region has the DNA TGTGCCAGCAGTTTAGGGACTAGCGGCCACAATGAGCAGTTCTTC. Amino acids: CASSLGTSGHNEQFF.

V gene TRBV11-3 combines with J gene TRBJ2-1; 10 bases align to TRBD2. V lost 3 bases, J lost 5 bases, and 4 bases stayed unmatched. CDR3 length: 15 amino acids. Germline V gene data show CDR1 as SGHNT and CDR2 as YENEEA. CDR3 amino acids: CASSFGLAVNNEQFF. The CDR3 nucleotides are TGTGCCAGCAGCTTCGGACTAGCGGTCAACAATGAGCAGTTCTTC.

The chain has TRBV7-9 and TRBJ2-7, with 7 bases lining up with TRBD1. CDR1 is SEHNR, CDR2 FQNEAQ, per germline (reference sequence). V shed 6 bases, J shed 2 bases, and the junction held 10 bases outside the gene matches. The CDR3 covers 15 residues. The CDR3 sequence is CASRERQGFTYEQYF. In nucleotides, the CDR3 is TGTGCCAGCAGGGAGAGACAGGGTTTTACCTACGAGCAGTACTTC.

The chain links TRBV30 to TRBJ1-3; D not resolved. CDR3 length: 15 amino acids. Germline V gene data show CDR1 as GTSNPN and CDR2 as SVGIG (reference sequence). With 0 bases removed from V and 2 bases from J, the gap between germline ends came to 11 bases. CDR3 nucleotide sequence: TGTGCCTGGAGTGTAATGCGGGGAACTGGAAACACCATATATTTT. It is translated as CAWSVMRGTGNTIYF.

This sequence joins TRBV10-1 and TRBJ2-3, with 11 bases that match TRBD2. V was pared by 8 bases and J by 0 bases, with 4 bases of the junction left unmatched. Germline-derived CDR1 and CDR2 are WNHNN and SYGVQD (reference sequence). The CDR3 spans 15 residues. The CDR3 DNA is TGCGCCAGCGACCGACTAGCGGGGAGCACAGATACGCAGTATTTT. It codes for CASDRLAGSTDTQYF.

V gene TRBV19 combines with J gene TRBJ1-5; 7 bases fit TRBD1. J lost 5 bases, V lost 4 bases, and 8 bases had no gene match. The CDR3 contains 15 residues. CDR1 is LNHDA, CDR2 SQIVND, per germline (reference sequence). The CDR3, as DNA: TGTGCCAGTAGTAGAGACAGGGAGGGGGATCAGCCCCAGCATTTT. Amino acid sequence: CASSRDREGDQPQHF.

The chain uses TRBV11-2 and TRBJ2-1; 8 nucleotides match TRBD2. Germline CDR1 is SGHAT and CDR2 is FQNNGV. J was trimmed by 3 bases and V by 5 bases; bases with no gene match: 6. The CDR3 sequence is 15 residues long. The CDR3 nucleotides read TGTGCCAGCAGCCCCAGCGGGAGAGTCTACAATGAGCAGTTCTTC. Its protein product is CASSPSGRVYNEQFF.

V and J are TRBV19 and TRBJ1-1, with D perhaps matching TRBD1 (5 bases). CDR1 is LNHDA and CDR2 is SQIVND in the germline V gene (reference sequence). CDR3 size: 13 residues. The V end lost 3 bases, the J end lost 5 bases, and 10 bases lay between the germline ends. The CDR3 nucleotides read TGTGCCAGTAGTATTAAGGGGAGGACTGAAGCTTTCTTT. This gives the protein CASSIKGRTEAFF.

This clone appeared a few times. CDR3 residues: CATPRGTSGRPANTGELFF. The CDR3 DNA follows: TGTGCCACCCCGAGAGGAACTAGCGGGAGGCCCGCGAACACCGGGGAGCTGTTTTTT. The rearrangement uses TRBV7-9 and TRBJ2-2, with 12 bases aligning to TRBD2. The CDR3 length is 19 residues. The trim removed 10 bases at V and 0 bases at J, leaving 15 bases unmatched. Germline V lookup: CDR1 SEHNR, CDR2 FQNEAQ (reference sequence).

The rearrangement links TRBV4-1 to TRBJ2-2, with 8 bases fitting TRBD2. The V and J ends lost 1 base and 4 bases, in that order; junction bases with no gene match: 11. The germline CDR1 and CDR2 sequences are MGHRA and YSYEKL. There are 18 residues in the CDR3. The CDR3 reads CASSQASGGLAGTGELFF. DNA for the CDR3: TGCGCCAGCAGCCAAGCGTCTGGGGGGCTAGCGGGCACCGGGGAGCTGTTTTTT.

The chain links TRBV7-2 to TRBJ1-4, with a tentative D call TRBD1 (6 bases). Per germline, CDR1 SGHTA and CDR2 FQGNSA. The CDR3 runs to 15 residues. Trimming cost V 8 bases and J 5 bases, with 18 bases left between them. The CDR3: CASGISSGVNEKLFF. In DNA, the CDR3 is TGTGCCAGCGGAATCTCCTCAGGGGTAAATGAAAAACTGTTTTTT.

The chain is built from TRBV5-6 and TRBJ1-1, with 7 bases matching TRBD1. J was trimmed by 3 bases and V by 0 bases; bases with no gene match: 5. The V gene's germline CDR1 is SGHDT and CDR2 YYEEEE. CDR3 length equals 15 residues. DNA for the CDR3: TGTGCCAGCAGCTTGGCAGGGGGGATGTACACTGAAGCTTTCTTT. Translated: CASSLAGGMYTEAFF.